This TCR beta chain was retrieved from a study of OX40 agonist ivuxolimab in advanced cancers. Study-level points and caveats: In the 0.1 to 3.0 mg/kg range, CD4+ and CD8+ blood T cells had expanded clonally by week 6. CD8+ T cells were the subset that, on average, had more expanded clones than CD4+.

The V and J ends lost 4 bases and 3 bases, in that order; junction bases with no gene match: 10. This CDR3 region has 16 residues. In germline, CDR1 is SGDLS, CDR2 YYNGEE. Sequenced by immunoSEQ multiplex PCR; TCRdb stores in-frame clones only, minus some. The table shows about 14,000 clones, with approximately 84% occurring only once. This clone was detected only once. Antigen unknown. This specimen consisted of CD4+ or CD8+ T cells sorted from blood, obtained in a trial of the OX40 agonist ivuxolimab. The receptor was isolated from an adult with an advanced solid tumor such as melanoma, head and neck, liver or kidney cancer. V usage is TRBV9 and J usage is TRBJ2-1, with TRBD1 matching 7 bases. CDR3 amino acids: CASSPDTGVLYNEQFF. CDR3 in DNA: TGTGCCAGCAGCCCAGATACAGGGGTACTCTACAATGAGCAGTTCTTC.